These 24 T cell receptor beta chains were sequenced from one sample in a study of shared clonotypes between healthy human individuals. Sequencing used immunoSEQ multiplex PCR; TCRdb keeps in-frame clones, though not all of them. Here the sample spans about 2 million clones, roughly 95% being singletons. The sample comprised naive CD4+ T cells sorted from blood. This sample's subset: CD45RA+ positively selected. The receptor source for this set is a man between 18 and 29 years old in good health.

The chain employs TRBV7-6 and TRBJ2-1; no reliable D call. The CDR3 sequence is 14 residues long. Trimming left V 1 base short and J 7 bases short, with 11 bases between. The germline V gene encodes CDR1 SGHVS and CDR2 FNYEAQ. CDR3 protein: CASSLVPLGNEQFF. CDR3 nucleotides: TGTGCCAGCAGCTTAGTGCCCCTTGGGAATGAGCAGTTCTTC.

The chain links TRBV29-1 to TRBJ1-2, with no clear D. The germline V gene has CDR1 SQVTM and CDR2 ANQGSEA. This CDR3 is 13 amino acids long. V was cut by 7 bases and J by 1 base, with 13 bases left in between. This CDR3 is CSARDGDNYGYTF. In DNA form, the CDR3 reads TGCAGCGCCAGAGACGGGGATAACTATGGCTACACCTTC.

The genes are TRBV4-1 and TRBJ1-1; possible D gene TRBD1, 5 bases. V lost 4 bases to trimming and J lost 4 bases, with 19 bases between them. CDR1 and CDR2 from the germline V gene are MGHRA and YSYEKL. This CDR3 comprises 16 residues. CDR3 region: CASSRRGESFGTEAFF. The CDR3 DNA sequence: TGCGCCAGCAGCCGACGGGGGGAAAGTTTTGGCACTGAAGCTTTCTTT.

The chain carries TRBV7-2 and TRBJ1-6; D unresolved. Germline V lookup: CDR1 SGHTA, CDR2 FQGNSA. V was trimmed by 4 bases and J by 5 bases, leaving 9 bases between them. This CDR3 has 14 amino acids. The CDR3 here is CASSSRTDNSPLHF. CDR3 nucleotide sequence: TGTGCCAGCAGCTCCCGGACGGATAATTCACCCCTCCACTTT.

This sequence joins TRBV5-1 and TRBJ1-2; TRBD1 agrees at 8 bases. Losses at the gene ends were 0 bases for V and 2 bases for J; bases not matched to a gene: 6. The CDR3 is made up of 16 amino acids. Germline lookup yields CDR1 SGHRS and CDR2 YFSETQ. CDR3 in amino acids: CASSLERTGPNYGYTF. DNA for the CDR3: TGCGCCAGCAGCTTGGAAAGGACAGGGCCCAACTATGGCTACACCTTC. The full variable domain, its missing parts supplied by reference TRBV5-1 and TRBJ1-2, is KAGVTQTPRYLIKTRGQQVTLSCSPISGHRSVSWYQQTPGQGLQFLFEYFSETQRNKGNFPGRFSGRQFSNSRSEMNVSTLELGDSALYLCASSLERTGPNYGYTFGSGTRLTVV.

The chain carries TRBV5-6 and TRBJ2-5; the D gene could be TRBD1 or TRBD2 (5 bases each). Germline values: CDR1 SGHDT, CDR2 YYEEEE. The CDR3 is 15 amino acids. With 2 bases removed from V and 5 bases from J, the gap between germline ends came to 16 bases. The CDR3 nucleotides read TGTGCCAGCAGCTTACCGGGGCAGGCGACGGAGACCCAGTACTTC. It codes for CASSLPGQATETQYF.

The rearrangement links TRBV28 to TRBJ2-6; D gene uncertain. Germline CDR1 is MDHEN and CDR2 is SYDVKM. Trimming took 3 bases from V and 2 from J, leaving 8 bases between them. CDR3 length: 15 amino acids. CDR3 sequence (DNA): TGTGCCAGCAGTTTTATCCCTCCTGGGGCCAACGTCCTGACTTTC. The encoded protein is CASSFIPPGANVLTF.

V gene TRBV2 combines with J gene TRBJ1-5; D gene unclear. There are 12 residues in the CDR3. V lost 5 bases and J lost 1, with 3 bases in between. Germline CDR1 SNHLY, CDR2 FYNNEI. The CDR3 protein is CASSRSNQPQHF. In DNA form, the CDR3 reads TGTGCCAGCAGTCGGAGCAATCAGCCCCAGCATTTT.

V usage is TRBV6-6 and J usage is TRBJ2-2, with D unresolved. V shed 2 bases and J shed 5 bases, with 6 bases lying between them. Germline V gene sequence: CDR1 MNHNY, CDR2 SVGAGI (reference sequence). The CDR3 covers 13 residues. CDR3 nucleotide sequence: TGTGCCAGCAGTTACCTGAGAACCGGGGAGCTGTTTTTT. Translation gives CASSYLRTGELFF.

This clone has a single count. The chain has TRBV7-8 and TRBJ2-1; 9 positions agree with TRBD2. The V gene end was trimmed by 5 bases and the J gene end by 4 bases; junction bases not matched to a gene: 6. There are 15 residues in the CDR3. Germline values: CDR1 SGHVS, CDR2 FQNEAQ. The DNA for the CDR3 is TGTGCCAGCAGCGTTACTAGCGGGCCGTACAATGAGCAGTTCTTC. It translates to CASSVTSGPYNEQFF.

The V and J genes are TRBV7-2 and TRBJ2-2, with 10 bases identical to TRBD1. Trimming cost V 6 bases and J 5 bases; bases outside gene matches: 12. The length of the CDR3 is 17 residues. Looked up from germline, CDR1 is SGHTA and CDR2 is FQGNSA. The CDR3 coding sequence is TGTGCCAGCAGAAGACGCGGGACAGGGGATCCAACCGGGGAGCTGTTTTTT. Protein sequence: CASRRRGTGDPTGELFF.

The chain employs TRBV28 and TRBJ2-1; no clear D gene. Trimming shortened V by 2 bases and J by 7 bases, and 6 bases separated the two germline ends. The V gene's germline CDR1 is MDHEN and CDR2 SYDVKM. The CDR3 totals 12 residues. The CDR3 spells CASSLPGNEQFF. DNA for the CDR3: TGTGCCAGCAGTTTACCCGGGAATGAGCAGTTCTTC.

The CDR3 DNA is TGTGCCAGCAGTCCCGGGACAGGGGATTCCTACGAGCAGTACTTC. This gives the protein CASSPGTGDSYEQYF. The V call is TRBV6-1, the J call TRBJ2-7; 10 nucleotides align to TRBD1. Germline CDR1 MNHNS, CDR2 SASEGT. J lost 1 base, V lost 5 bases, and 5 bases had no gene match. The CDR3 runs 15 residues.

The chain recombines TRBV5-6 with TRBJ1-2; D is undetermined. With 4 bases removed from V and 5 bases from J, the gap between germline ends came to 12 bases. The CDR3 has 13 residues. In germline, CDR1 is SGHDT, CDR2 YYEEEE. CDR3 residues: CASSPDKLYGYTF. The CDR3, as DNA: TGTGCCAGCAGCCCTGACAAGTTATATGGCTACACCTTC.

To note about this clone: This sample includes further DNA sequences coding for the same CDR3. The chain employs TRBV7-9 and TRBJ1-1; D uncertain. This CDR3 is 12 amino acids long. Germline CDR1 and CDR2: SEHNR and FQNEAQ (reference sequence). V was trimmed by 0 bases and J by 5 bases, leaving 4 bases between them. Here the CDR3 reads CASSLAGTEAFF. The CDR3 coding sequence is TGTGCCAGCAGCTTAGCTGGGACTGAAGCTTTCTTT.

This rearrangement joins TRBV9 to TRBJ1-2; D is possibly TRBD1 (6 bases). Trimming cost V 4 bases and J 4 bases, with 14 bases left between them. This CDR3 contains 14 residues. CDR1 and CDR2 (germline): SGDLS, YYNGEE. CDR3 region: CASSLHQGTYGYTF. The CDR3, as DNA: TGTGCCAGCAGCTTACACCAGGGGACCTATGGCTACACCTTC.

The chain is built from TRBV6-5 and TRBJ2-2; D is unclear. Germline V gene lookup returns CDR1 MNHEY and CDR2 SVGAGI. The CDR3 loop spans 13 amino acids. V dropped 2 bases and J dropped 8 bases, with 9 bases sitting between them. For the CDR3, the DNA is TGTGCCAGCAGTTACCTCCGTGGAGGGGAGCTGTTTTTT. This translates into CASSYLRGGELFF.

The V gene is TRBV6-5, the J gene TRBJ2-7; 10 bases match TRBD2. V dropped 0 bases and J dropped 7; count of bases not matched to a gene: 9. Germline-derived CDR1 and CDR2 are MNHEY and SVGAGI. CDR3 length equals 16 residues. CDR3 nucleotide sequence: TGTGCCAGCAGTTACTCGTCTAGCGGGGGTGGTGCGGAGCAGTACTTC. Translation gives CASSYSSSGGGAEQYF.

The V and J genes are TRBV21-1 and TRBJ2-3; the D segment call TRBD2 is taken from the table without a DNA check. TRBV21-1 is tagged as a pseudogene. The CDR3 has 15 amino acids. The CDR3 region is CASSSPGFGTDTQYF. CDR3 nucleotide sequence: TGTGCCAGCAGCTCCCCGGGGTTCGGCACAGATACGCAGTATTTT.

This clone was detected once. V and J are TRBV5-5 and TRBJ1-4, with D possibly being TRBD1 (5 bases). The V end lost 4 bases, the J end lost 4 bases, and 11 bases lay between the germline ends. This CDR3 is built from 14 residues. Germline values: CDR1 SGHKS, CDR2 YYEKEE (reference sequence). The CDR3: CASSEQVNNEKLFF. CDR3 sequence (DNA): TGTGCCAGCAGCGAACAGGTTAATAATGAAAAACTGTTTTTT. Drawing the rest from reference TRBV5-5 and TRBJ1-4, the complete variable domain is DAGVTQSPTHLIKTRGQQVTLRCSPISGHKSVSWYQQVLGQGPQFIFQYYEKEERGRGNFPDRFSARQFPNYSSELNVNALLLGDSALYLCASSEQVNNEKLFFGSGTQLSVL.

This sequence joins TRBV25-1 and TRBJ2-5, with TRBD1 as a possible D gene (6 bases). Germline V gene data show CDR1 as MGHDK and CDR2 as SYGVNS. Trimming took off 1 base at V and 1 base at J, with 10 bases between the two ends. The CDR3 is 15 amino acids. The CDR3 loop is CASSELGRGQETQYF. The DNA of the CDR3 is TGTGCCAGCAGTGAATTAGGCAGGGGCCAAGAGACCCAGTACTTC.

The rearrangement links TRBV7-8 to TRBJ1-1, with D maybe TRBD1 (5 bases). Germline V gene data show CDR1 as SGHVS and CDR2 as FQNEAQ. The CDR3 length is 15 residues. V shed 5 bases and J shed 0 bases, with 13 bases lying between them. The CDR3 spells CASSPRGAMNTEAFF. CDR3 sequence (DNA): TGTGCCAGCAGCCCTAGAGGGGCCATGAACACTGAAGCTTTCTTT. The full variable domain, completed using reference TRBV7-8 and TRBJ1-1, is GAGVSQSPRYKVAKRGQDVALRCDPISGHVSLFWYQQALGQGPEFLTYFQNEAQLDKSGLPSDRFFAERPEGSVSTLKIQRTQQEDSAVYLCASSPRGAMNTEAFFGQGTRLTVV.

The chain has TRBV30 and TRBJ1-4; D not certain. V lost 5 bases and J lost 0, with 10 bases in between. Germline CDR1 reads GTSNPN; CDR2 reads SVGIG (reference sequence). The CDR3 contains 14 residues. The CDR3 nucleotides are TGTGCCTGGCACGACCGAGCAACTAATGAAAAACTGTTTTTT. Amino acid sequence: CAWHDRATNEKLFF.

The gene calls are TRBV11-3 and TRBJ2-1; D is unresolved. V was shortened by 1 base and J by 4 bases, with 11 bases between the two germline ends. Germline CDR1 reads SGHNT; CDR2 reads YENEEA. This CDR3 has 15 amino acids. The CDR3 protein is CASSLGDSLYNEQFF. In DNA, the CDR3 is TGTGCCAGCAGCTTAGGAGATTCCCTTTACAATGAGCAGTTCTTC.